This entry lists 2 T cell receptor beta chains sequenced from one sample in a study of OX40 agonist ivuxolimab in advanced cancers. Sequenced by immunoSEQ multiplex PCR; TCRdb stores in-frame clones only, minus some. The table lists around 31,000 clones, 75% to 95% of them singletons. The specimen comprised CD4+ or CD8+ T cells sorted from blood, sampled in a trial of the OX40 agonist ivuxolimab. These receptors all stem from an adult with an advanced solid tumor such as melanoma, head and neck, liver or kidney cancer.

The rearrangement links TRBV7-9 to TRBJ2-7; 9 nucleotides align to TRBD1. The CDR3 has 14 amino acids. Germline V gives CDR1 SEHNR, CDR2 FQNEAQ (reference sequence). Trimming took 5 bases from V and 5 from J; bases not matched to a gene: 7. CDR3 region: CASSQPGTGHEQYF. The CDR3 region has the DNA TGTGCCAGCAGCCAGCCCGGGACAGGGCACGAGCAGTACTTC.

The chain links TRBV7-6 to TRBJ2-7; TRBD2 is a possible D gene (6 bases). The germline V gene has CDR1 SGHVS and CDR2 FNYEAQ. The V and J ends lost 3 bases and 1 base respectively, with 10 bases between them. This CDR3 comprises 14 residues. The CDR3 protein is CASSLGLLSYEQYF. In DNA, the CDR3 is TGTGCCAGCAGCTTGGGACTCCTATCCTACGAGCAGTACTTC.